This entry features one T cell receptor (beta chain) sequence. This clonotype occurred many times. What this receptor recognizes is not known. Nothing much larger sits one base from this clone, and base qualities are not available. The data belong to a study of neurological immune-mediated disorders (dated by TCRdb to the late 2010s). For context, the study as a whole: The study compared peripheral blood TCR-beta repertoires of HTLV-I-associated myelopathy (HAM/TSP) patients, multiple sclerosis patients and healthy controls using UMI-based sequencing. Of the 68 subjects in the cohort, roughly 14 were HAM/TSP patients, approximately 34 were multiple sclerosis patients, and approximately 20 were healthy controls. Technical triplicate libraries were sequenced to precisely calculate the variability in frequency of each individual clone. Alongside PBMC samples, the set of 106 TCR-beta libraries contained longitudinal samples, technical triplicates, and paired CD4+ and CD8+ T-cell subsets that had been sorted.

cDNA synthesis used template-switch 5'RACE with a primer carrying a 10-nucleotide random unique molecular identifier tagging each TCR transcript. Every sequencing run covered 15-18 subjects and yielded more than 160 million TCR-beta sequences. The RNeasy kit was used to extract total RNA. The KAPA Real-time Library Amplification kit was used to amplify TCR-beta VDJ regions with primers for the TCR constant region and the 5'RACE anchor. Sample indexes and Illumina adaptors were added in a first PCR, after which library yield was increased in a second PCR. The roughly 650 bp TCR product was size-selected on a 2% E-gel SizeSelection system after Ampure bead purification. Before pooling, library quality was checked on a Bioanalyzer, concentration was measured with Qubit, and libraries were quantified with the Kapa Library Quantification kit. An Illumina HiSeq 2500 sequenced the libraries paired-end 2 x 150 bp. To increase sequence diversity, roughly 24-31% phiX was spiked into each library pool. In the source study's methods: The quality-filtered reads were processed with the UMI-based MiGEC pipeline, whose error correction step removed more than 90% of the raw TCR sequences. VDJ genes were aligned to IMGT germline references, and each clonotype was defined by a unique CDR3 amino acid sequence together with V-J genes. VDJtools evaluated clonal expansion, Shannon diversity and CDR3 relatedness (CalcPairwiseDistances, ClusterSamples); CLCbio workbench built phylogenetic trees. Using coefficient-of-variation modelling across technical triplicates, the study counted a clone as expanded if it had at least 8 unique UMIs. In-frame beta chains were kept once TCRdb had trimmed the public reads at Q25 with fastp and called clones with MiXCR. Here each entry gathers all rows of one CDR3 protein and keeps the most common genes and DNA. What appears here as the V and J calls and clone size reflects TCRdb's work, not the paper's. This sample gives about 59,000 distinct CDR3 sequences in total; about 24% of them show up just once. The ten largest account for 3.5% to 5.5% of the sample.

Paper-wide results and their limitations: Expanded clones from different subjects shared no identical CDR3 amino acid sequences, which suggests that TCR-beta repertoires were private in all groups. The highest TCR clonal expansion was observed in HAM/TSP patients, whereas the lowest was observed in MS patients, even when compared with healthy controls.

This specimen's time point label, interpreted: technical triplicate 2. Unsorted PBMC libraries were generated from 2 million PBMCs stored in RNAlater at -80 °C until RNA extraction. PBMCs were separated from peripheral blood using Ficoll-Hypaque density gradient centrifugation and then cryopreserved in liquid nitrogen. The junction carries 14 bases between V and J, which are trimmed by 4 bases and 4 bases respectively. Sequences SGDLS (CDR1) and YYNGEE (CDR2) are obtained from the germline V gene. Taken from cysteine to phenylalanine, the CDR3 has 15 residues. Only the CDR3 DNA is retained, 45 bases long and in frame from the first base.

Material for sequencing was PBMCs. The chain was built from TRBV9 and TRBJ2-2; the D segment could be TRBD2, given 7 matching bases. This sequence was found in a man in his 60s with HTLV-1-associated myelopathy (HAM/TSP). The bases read TGTGCCAGCAGCCCTGGAGGGGGGGCCACCGGGGAGCTGTTTTTT. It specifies CASSPGGGATGELFF.